The sequence of this T cell receptor (beta chain) was determined in a study of cytomegalovirus exposure and HLA in healthy donors. Study-level points and caveats: The investigators catalogued 150 to 200 TCR beta chains as cytomegalovirus-associated. TCR beta sequences reportedly predicted most subjects' HLA-A and HLA-B alleles accurately. A later analysis linked 15,000 to 20,000 TCR beta sequences to HLA alleles at 0.05 false discovery rate. Some public TCRs appeared in many individuals, while most sequences were rare.

With V trimmed by 3 bases and J by 4 bases, 5 bases remained unmatched. This CDR3 is built from 14 residues. Per the germline V gene, CDR1 is SGDLS and CDR2 is YYNGEE. On this clone itself: Its antigen is still unknown.

Vbeta (60) and Jbeta (13) primers were used in the PCR. Measured with immunoSEQ multiplex PCR; TCRdb has only the in-frame clones, and not every one. This sample yields roughly 140,000 clones, of which about three quarters are seen a single time; about 0.66% belongs to the top ten. The sequenced material came from PBMCs. The gene calls are TRBV9 and TRBJ1-1, with 8 bases identical to TRBD1. The receptor comes from a male donor in good health and CMV-seronegative. The DNA for the CDR3 is TGTGCCAGCAGCGCACATGACAGGGGCACTGAAGCTTTCTTT. Translation gives CASSAHDRGTEAFF.